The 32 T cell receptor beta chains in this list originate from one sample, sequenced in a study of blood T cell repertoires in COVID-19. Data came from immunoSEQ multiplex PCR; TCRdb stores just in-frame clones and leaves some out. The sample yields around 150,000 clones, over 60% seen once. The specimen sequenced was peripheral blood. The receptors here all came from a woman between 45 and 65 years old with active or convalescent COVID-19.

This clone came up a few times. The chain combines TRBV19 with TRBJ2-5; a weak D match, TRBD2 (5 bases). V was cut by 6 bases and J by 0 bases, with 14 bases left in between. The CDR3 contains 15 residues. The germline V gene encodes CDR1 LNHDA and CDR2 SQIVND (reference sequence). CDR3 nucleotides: TGTGCCAGTAGGCCCCAGGACTTAAACCAAGAGACCCAGTACTTC. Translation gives CASRPQDLNQETQYF.

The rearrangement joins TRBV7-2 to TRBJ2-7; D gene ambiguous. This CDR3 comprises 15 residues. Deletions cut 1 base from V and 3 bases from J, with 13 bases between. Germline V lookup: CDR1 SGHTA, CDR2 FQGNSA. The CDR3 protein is CASSLDSGYHYEQYF. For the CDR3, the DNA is TGTGCCAGCAGCTTAGATTCAGGATACCACTACGAGCAGTACTTC.

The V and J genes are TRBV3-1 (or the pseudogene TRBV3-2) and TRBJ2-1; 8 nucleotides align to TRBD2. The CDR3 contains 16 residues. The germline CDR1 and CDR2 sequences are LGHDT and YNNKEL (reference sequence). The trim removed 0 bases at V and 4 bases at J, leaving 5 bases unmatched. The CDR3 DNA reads TGTGCCAGCAGCCAAGATCCTAGCGGGTATTACAATGAGCAGTTCTTC. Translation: CASSQDPSGYYNEQFF.

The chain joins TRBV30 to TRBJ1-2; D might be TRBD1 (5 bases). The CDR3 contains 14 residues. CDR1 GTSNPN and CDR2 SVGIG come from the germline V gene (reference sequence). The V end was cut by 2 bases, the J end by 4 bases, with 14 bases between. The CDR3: CAWSPMGGSYGYTF. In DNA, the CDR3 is TGTGCCTGGAGTCCAATGGGGGGTAGCTATGGCTACACCTTC.

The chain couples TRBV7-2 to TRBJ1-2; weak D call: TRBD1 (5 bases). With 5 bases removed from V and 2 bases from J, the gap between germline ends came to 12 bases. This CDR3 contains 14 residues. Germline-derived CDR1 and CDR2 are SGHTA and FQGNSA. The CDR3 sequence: CASSPAGGNYGYTF. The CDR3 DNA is TGTGCCAGCAGCCCGGCGGGGGGAAACTATGGCTACACCTTC.

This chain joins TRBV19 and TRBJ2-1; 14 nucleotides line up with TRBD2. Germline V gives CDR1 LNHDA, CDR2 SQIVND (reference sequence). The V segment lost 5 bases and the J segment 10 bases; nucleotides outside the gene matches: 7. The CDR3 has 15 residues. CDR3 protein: CASSPGLAGGGEQFF. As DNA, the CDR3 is TGTGCCAGTAGTCCCGGACTAGCGGGGGGTGGGGAGCAGTTCTTC.

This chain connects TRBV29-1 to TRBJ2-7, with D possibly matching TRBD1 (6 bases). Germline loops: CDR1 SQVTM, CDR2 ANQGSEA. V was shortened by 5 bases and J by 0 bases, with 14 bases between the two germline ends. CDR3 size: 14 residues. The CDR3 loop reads CSVHTGLSSYEQYF. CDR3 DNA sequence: TGCAGCGTTCATACAGGGTTGAGCTCCTACGAGCAGTACTTC.

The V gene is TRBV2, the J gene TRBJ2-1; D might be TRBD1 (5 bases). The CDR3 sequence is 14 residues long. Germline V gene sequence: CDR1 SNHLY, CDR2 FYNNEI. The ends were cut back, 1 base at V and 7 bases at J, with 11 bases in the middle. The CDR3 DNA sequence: TGTGCCAGCAGTGAAGACGCAGGGCATAATGAGCAGTTCTTC. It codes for CASSEDAGHNEQFF.

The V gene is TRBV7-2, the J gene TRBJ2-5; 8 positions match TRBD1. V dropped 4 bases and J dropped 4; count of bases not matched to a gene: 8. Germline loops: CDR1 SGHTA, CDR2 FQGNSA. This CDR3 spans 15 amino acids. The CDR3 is CASSSQGAVRETQYF. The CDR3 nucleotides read TGTGCCAGCAGCTCCCAGGGGGCGGTTCGAGAGACCCAGTACTTC. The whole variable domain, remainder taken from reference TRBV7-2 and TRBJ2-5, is GAGVSQSPSNKVTEKGKDVELRCDPISGHTALYWYRQSLGQGLEFLIYFQGNSAPDKSGLPSDRFSAERTGGSVSTLTIQRTQQEDSAVYLCASSSQGAVRETQYFGPGTRLLVL.

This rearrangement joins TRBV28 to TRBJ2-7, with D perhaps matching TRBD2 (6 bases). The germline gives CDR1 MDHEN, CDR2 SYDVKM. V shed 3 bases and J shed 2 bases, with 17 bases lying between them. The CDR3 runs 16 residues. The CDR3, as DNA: TGTGCCAGCAGTTTTCGGAGGGATTGGGAGGCCTACGAGCAGTACTTC. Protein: CASSFRRDWEAYEQYF.

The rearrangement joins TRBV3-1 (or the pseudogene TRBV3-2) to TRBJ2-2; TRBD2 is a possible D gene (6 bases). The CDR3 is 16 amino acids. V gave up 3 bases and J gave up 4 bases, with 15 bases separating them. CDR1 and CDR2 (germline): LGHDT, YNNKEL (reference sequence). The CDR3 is CASSQQTGGGTGELFF. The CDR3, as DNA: TGTGCCAGCAGCCAGCAGACTGGGGGAGGCACCGGGGAGCTGTTTTTT.

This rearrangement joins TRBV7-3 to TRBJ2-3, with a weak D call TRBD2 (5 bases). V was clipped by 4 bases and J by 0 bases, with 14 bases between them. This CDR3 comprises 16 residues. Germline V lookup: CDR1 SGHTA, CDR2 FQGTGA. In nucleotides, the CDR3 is TGTGCCAGCAGCTCCCACGGACTGTCTAGCACAGATACGCAGTATTTT. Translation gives CASSSHGLSSTDTQYF. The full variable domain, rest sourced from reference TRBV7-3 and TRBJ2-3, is GAGVSQTPSNKVTEKGKYVELRCDPISGHTALYWYRQSLGQGPEFLIYFQGTGAADDSGLPNDRFFAVRPEGSVSTLKIQRTERGDSAVYLCASSSHGLSSTDTQYFGPGTRLTVL.

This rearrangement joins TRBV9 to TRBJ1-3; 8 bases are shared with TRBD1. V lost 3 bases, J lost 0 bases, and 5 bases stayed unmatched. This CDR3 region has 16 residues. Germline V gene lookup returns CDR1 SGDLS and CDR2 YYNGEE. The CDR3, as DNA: TGTGCCAGCAGCGCAGGGACAGGCGACTCTGGAAACACCATATATTTT. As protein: CASSAGTGDSGNTIYF.

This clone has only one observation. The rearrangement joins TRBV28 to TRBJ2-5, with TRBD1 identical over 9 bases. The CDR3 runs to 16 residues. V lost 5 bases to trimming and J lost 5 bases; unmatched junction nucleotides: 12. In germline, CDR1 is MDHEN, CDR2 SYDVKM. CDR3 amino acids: CASSTLYDRGKETQYF. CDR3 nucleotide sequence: TGTGCCAGCAGTACCCTTTACGACAGGGGGAAGGAGACCCAGTACTTC.

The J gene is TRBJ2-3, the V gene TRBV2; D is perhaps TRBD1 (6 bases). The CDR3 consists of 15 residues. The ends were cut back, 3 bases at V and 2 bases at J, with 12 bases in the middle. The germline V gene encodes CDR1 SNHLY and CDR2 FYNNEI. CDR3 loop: CASSDHRVVTDTQYF. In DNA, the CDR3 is TGTGCCAGCAGTGATCACAGGGTTGTCACAGATACGCAGTATTTT.

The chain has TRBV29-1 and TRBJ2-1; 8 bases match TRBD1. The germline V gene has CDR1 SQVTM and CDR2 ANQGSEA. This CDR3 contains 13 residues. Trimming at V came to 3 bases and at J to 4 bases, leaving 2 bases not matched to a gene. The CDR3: CSVDRGLYNEQFF. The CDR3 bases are TGCAGCGTTGACAGGGGGCTATACAATGAGCAGTTCTTC.

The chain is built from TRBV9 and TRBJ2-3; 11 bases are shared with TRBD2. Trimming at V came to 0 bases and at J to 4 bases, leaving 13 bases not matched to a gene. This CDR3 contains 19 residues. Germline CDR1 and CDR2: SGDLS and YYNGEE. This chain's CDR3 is CASSVGLAGGGRGADTQYF. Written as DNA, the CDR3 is TGTGCCAGCAGCGTAGGGCTAGCGGGAGGCGGGAGAGGTGCAGATACGCAGTATTTT.

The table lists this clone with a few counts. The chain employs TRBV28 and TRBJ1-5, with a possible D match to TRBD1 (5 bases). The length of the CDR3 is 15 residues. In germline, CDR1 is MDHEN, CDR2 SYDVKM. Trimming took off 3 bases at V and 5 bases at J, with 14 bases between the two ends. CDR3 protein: CASSFAGGDHQPQHF. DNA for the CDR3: TGTGCCAGCAGTTTCGCGGGGGGGGACCATCAGCCCCAGCATTTT.

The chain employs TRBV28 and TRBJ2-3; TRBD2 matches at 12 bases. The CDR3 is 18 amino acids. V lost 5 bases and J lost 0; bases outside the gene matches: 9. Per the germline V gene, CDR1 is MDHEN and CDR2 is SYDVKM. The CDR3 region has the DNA TGTGCCAGCAGTAACCTTCGACTAGCGGGAGTAAGCACAGATACGCAGTATTTT. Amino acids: CASSNLRLAGVSTDTQYF.

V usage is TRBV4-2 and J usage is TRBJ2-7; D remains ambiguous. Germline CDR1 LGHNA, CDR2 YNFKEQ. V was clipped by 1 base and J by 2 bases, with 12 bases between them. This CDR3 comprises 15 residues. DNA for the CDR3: TGTGCCAGCAGCCAAGGCCTAATTTTAACCTACGAGCAGTACTTC. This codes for CASSQGLILTYEQYF.

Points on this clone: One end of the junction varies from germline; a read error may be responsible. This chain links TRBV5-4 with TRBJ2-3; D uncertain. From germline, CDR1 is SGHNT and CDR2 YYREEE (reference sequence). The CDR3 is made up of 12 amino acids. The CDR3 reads CASSLAADTQYF. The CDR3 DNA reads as TGTGCCAGCAGTTTGGCGGCAGATACGCAGTATTTT.

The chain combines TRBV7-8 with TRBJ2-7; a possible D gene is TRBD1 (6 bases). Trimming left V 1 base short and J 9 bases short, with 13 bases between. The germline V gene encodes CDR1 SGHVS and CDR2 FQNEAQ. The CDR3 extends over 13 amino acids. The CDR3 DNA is TGTGCCAGCAGCTTAGGATTGGGGGCGGCGCAGTACTTC. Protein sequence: CASSLGLGAAQYF.

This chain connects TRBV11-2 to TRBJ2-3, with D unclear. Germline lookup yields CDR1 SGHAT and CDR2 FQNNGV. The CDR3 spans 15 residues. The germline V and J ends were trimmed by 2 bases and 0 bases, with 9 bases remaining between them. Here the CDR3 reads CASSLSRGSTDTQYF. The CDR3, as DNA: TGTGCCAGCAGCTTAAGCCGAGGTAGCACAGATACGCAGTATTTT.

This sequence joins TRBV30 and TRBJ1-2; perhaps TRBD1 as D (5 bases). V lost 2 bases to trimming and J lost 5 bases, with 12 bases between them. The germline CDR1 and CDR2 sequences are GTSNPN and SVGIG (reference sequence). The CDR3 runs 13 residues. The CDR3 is CAWSPGVEYGYTF. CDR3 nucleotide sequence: TGTGCCTGGAGTCCGGGGGTTGAGTATGGCTACACCTTC.

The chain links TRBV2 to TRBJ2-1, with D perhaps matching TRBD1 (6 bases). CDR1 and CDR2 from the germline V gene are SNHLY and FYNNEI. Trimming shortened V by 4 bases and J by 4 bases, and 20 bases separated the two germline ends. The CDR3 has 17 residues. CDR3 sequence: CASSAFRGTALYNEQFF. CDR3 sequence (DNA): TGTGCCAGCAGTGCTTTTAGGGGGACCGCGCTGTACAATGAGCAGTTCTTC.

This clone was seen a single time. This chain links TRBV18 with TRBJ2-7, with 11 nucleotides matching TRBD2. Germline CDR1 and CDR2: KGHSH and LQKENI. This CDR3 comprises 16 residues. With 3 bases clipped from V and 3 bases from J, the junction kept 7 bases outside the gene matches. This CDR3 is CASSPPTSGSGYEQYF. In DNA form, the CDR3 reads TGTGCCAGCTCACCCCCTACTAGCGGGAGCGGCTACGAGCAGTACTTC.

The CDR3: CASSSGTGGDQPQHF. The DNA of the CDR3 is TGTGCCAGTAGTTCAGGGACAGGGGGAGATCAGCCCCAGCATTTT. The chain joins TRBV19 to TRBJ1-5; 11 bases map to TRBD1. V trimming: 5 bases; J trimming: 5 bases; junction bases outside the gene matches: 5. This CDR3 is 15 amino acids long. Germline V CDR1 and CDR2: LNHDA, SQIVND (reference sequence).

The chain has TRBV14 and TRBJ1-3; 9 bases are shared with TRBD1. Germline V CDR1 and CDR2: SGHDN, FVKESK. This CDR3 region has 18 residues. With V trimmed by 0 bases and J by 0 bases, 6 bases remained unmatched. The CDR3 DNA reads TGTGCCAGCAGCCAAGATCTAGGACAGGGGATCTCTGGAAACACCATATATTTT. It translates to CASSQDLGQGISGNTIYF.

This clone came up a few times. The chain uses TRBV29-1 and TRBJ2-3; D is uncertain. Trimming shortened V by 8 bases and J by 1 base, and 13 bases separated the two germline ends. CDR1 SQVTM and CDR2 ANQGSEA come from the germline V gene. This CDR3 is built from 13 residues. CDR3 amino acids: CSSNRGGTDTQYF. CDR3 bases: TGCAGCTCCAACCGCGGTGGCACAGATACGCAGTATTTT.

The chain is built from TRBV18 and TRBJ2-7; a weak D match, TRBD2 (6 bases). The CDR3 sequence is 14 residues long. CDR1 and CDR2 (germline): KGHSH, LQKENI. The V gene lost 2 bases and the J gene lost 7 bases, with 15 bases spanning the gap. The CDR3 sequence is CASSPTSTADEQYF. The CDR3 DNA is TGTGCCAGCTCACCAACTAGCACAGCGGATGAGCAGTACTTC.

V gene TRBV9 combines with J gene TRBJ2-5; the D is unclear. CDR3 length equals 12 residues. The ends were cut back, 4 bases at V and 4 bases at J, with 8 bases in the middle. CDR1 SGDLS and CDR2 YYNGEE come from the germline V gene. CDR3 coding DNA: TGTGCCAGCAGCCCCTCCGGAGAGACCCAGTACTTC. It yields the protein CASSPSGETQYF.

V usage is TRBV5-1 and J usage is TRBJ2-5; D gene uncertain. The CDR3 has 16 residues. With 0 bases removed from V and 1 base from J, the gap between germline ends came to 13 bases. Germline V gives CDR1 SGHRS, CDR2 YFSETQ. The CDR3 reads CASSLASQSFQETQYF. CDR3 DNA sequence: TGCGCCAGCAGCTTGGCCTCTCAGTCCTTCCAAGAGACCCAGTACTTC.